This paragraph reports one TCR beta chain. Germline-derived CDR1 and CDR2 are SGHRS and YFSETQ. The CDR3 has 14 amino acids. With 3 bases removed from V and 1 base from J, the gap between germline ends came to 10 bases. The data were obtained in a study of identifying expanded T cells in peripheral blood. The data were produced by immunoSEQ multiplex PCR, yet TCRdb's version contains in-frame clones alone and is incomplete. The table records roughly 100,000 clones, 70% to 90% of them present only once. The source is a person aged 18-69 years in good health. The material sequenced was blood. This chain uses TRBV5-1 with TRBJ1-1; D ambiguous. The chain's CDR3 is CASSSGLANTEAFF. The DNA of the CDR3 is TGCGCCAGCAGCTCGGGTTTAGCGAACACTGAAGCTTTCTTT. The full variable domain, its missing parts supplied by reference TRBV5-1 and TRBJ1-1, is KAGVTQTPRYLIKTRGQQVTLSCSPISGHRSVSWYQQTPGQGLQFLFEYFSETQRNKGNFPGRFSGRQFSNSRSEMNVSTLELGDSALYLCASSSGLANTEAFFGQGTRLTVV.